This T cell receptor (beta chain) was identified in a study of beta chain features in type 1 diabetes. cDNA synthesis used the whole RNA isolate, giving expressed TCRB sequences. TCRdb keeps only in-frame clones here, not all; method: immunoSEQ multiplex PCR. The sample contains some 900,000 clones, about 17% of which appear only once. The germline gives CDR1 SEHNR, CDR2 FQNEAQ (reference sequence). The CDR3 totals 14 residues. The ends were cut back, 5 bases at V and 8 bases at J, with 15 bases in the middle. This clone turned up a few times. The collection from each donor was one heparinised blood draw averaging about 116 mL.

The chain recombines TRBV7-9 with TRBJ1-4; TRBD1 might be the D (6 bases). The sequencing input was naive CD4+ T cells from blood. The sequence was obtained from a young woman in good health. CDR3 sequence (DNA): TGTGCCAGCAGCCTACAGGGAGTAAGAGAAAAACTGTTTTTT. The encoded protein is CASSLQGVREKLFF.